Shown below are 26 T cell receptor beta chains from a single sample sequenced in a study of T cell changes during pregnancy in multiple sclerosis. Assay: immunoSEQ multiplex PCR; the TCRdb copy retains only in-frame clones and omits some. The sample has about 98,000 clones, just over 90% seen once. The source was peripheral blood, collected after pregnancy. The source of these receptors is a female donor in good health, enrolled as a control in a pregnancy study.

The J gene is TRBJ1-1, the V gene TRBV27, with D possibly being TRBD1 (6 bases). The CDR3 sequence is 15 residues long. Germline-derived CDR1 and CDR2 are MNHEY and SMNVEV (reference sequence). The V end was cut by 6 bases, the J end by 4 bases, with 18 bases between. In DNA, the CDR3 is TGTGCCAGCAGACTTGGGGGCGGCGGGGGCACTGAAGCTTTCTTT. Translating it yields CASRLGGGGGTEAFF.

The rearrangement links TRBV7-6 to TRBJ2-7, with D tentatively TRBD2 (7 bases). The V end was cut by 5 bases, the J end by 0 bases, with 14 bases between. The CDR3 contains 15 residues. Germline V gene data show CDR1 as SGHVS and CDR2 as FNYEAQ. The CDR3 bases are TGTGCCAGCAGCAAAAGGGGGGGGAGCTCCTACGAGCAGTACTTC. Residues: CASSKRGGSSYEQYF.

This chain uses TRBV5-4 with TRBJ2-7, with TRBD1 matching 10 bases. From germline, CDR1 is SGHNT and CDR2 YYREEE (reference sequence). The CDR3 spans 16 residues. Germline trimming cut 0 bases from V and 3 bases from J; bases unmatched to any gene: 6. CDR3 DNA: TGTGCCAGCAGCTTGGGTGGGACAGGGGTAGGCTACGAGCAGTACTTC. This translates into CASSLGGTGVGYEQYF.

The chain has TRBV19 and TRBJ2-3, with 7 bases matching TRBD2. CDR1 is LNHDA, CDR2 SQIVND, per germline (reference sequence). With 4 bases clipped from V and 2 bases from J, the junction kept 6 bases outside the gene matches. This CDR3 is built from 15 residues. Here the CDR3 reads CASSSLAEFTDTQYF. The CDR3 DNA follows: TGTGCCAGTAGTAGTCTAGCGGAGTTCACAGATACGCAGTATTTT. Complete variable domain (other parts from reference TRBV19 and TRBJ2-3): DGGITQSPKYLFRKEGQNVTLSCEQNLNHDAMYWYRQDPGQGLRLIYYSQIVNDFQKGDIAEGYSVSREKKESFPLTVTSAQKNPTAFYLCASSSLAEFTDTQYFGPGTRLTVL.

The chain is built from TRBV6-5 and TRBJ1-1; D is undetermined. The V end lost 2 bases, the J end lost 1 base, and 14 bases lay between the germline ends. In germline, CDR1 is MNHEY, CDR2 SVGAGI. This CDR3 spans 16 amino acids. The CDR3 loop is CASSYNPYRENTEAFF. CDR3 sequence (DNA): TGTGCCAGCAGTTACAATCCCTATCGGGAGAACACTGAAGCTTTCTTT.

This clone was detected only once. The rearrangement joins TRBV9 to TRBJ1-5; D is undetermined. In germline, CDR1 is SGDLS, CDR2 YYNGEE. The CDR3 extends over 17 amino acids. Trimming cost V 0 bases and J 3 bases, with 16 bases left between them. CDR3 coding DNA: TGTGCCAGCAGCGTAGAGTTAAGTGACTGGTACAATCAGCCCCAGCATTTT. Protein: CASSVELSDWYNQPQHF.

This clone was recorded a few times. The gene calls are TRBV28 and TRBJ1-5; 9 nucleotides line up with TRBD1. Germline assignment: CDR1 MDHEN and CDR2 SYDVKM. The J segment lost 5 bases and the V segment lost 6 bases, leaving 5 bases of the junction unmatched. The CDR3 is 14 residues long. The CDR3 bases are TGTGCCAGCAGCCGGACAGGGGTCGATCAGCCCCAGCATTTT. It codes for CASSRTGVDQPQHF.

The chain carries TRBV13 and TRBJ2-3; 13 bases align to TRBD2. V lost 8 bases and J lost 2; bases outside the gene matches: 1. Germline V gene data show CDR1 as PRHDT and CDR2 as FYEKMQ (reference sequence). The CDR3 spans 14 residues. The CDR3 reads CASGTSGDTDTQYF. CDR3 nucleotide sequence: TGTGCCAGCGGGACTAGCGGGGACACAGATACGCAGTATTTT.

The gene calls are TRBV7-2 and TRBJ2-3, with 7 bases matching TRBD1. Germline-derived CDR1 and CDR2 are SGHTA and FQGNSA. This CDR3 is 15 amino acids long. Trimming took 5 bases from V and 1 from J; bases not matched to a gene: 6. Here the CDR3 DNA reads TGTGCCAGCAGCGGACGGACAGGAGGCACAGATACGCAGTATTTT. It translates to CASSGRTGGTDTQYF.

This chain uses TRBV7-2 with TRBJ1-2; 7 nucleotides line up with TRBD1. After removal of 5 bases from V and 0 bases from J, the junction contained 12 bases not matched to a gene. This CDR3 is 17 amino acids long. Looked up from germline, CDR1 is SGHTA and CDR2 is FQGNSA. CDR3 sequence reads: CASSPRPGTEPNYGYTF. The CDR3, as DNA: TGTGCCAGCAGCCCACGCCCCGGGACAGAGCCTAACTATGGCTACACCTTC.

This clone was counted only a few times. The gene calls are TRBV9 and TRBJ1-1; no definite D call. Trimming left V 6 bases short and J 8 bases short, with 14 bases between. The CDR3 sequence is 12 residues long. Looked up from germline, CDR1 is SGDLS and CDR2 is YYNGEE. The CDR3 loop reads CASILTETEAFF. The CDR3 DNA follows: TGTGCCAGCATCCTGACGGAGACCGAAGCTTTCTTT. Filled out from reference TRBV9 and TRBJ1-1, the complete variable domain reads DSGVTQTPKHLITATGQRVTLRCSPRSGDLSVYWYQQSLDQGLQFLIQYYNGEERAKGNILERFSAQQFPDLHSELNLSSLELGDSALYFCASILTETEAFFGQGTRLTVV.

This sequence joins TRBV27 and TRBJ2-5; perhaps TRBD2 as D (5 bases). Looked up from germline, CDR1 is MNHEY and CDR2 is SMNVEV (reference sequence). This CDR3 is built from 13 residues. With 8 bases removed from V and 1 base from J, the gap between germline ends came to 11 bases. The CDR3 sequence: CASSGLAQETQYF. DNA of the CDR3: TGTGCCAGCTCTGGACTGGCCCAAGAGACCCAGTACTTC.

This rearrangement joins TRBV6-1 to TRBJ2-4; D call uncertain. The CDR3 contains 13 residues. In germline, CDR1 is MNHNS, CDR2 SASEGT. Trimming shortened V by 6 bases and J by 8 bases, and 14 bases separated the two germline ends. This CDR3 reads CASRPQRGDIQYF. The CDR3 DNA sequence: TGTGCCAGCAGGCCCCAGAGAGGAGACATTCAGTACTTC.

This chain joins TRBV6-6 and TRBJ2-7; tentatively, D is TRBD2 (5 bases). Germline CDR1 is MNHNY and CDR2 is SVGAGI (reference sequence). The CDR3 is 11 amino acids. The V gene lost 5 bases and the J gene lost 5 bases, with 7 bases spanning the gap. DNA of the CDR3: TGTGCCAGCAGTCGGGGTAACGAGCAGTACTTC. Translation gives CASSRGNEQYF.

This sequence joins TRBV15 and TRBJ2-7, with 12 bases aligning to TRBD2. V shed 6 bases, J shed 0 bases, and the junction held 3 bases outside the gene matches. Germline values: CDR1 LNHNV, CDR2 YYDKDF (reference sequence). The CDR3 contains 15 residues. The CDR3 here is CATSATSGSSYEQYF. CDR3 DNA sequence: TGTGCCACCAGTGCGACTAGCGGGAGCTCCTACGAGCAGTACTTC. Filled out from reference TRBV15 and TRBJ2-7, the complete variable domain reads DAMVIQNPRYQVTQFGKPVTLSCSQTLNHNVMYWYQQKSSQAPKLLFHYYDKDFNNEADTPDNFQSRRPNTSFCFLDIRSPGLGDTAMYLCATSATSGSSYEQYFGPGTRLTVT.

The chain has TRBV18 and TRBJ2-7; D is possibly TRBD1 (6 bases). The CDR3 spans 16 residues. Germline V gives CDR1 KGHSH, CDR2 LQKENI. The germline V and J ends were trimmed by 2 bases and 2 bases, with 16 bases remaining between them. CDR3 amino acids: CASSPWNRARPYEQYF. CDR3 nucleotide sequence: TGTGCCAGCTCACCATGGAACAGGGCTCGCCCCTACGAGCAGTACTTC.

The rearrangement links TRBV2 to TRBJ2-7, with 12 positions matching TRBD2. This CDR3 contains 14 residues. V lost 3 bases and J lost 7; bases outside the gene matches: 4. Germline loops: CDR1 SNHLY, CDR2 FYNNEI. CDR3 nucleotides: TGTGCCAGCAGTGAGGGTGGACTAGCGGGAGAGCAGTACTTC. Translating gives CASSEGGLAGEQYF.

The chain recombines TRBV27 with TRBJ1-2; possibly TRBD1 for D (6 bases). CDR1 MNHEY and CDR2 SMNVEV come from the germline V gene (reference sequence). Trimming stripped 3 bases from V and 0 bases from J, with 8 bases between. This CDR3 spans 14 amino acids. The CDR3 protein is CASSLDRANYGYTF. CDR3 nucleotide sequence: TGTGCCAGCAGTTTGGACAGAGCTAACTATGGCTACACCTTC.

The CDR3 spells CASSHQDMNTEAFF. The CDR3 DNA reads as TGCGCCAGCAGCCATCAGGATATGAACACTGAAGCTTTCTTT. The chain links TRBV4-1 to TRBJ1-1, with D hard to call. Trimming pared 3 bases from V and 0 bases from J, leaving 8 bases between. This CDR3 has 14 residues. Looked up from germline, CDR1 is MGHRA and CDR2 is YSYEKL.

The chain links TRBV7-8 to TRBJ2-3; D might be TRBD2 (5 bases). The V end lost 5 bases, the J end lost 3 bases, and 21 bases lay between the germline ends. The CDR3 is 17 residues long. Germline V lookup: CDR1 SGHVS, CDR2 FQNEAQ. This chain's CDR3 is CASSTRYHKKLTDTQYF. DNA for the CDR3: TGTGCCAGCAGCACTAGGTATCATAAGAAACTGACAGATACGCAGTATTTT.

This rearrangement joins TRBV9 to TRBJ1-1; a possible D gene is TRBD1 (5 bases). This CDR3 has 17 residues. Trimming pared 4 bases from V and 0 bases from J, leaving 19 bases between. CDR1 is SGDLS and CDR2 is YYNGEE in the germline V gene. The CDR3 DNA sequence: TGTGCCAGCAGCCTTAGCGGCGGGGGGGGGATGAACACTGAAGCTTTCTTT. It yields the protein CASSLSGGGGMNTEAFF. The full variable domain, its missing parts supplied by reference TRBV9 and TRBJ1-1, is DSGVTQTPKHLITATGQRVTLRCSPRSGDLSVYWYQQSLDQGLQFLIQYYNGEERAKGNILERFSAQQFPDLHSELNLSSLELGDSALYFCASSLSGGGGMNTEAFFGQGTRLTVV.

V gene TRBV7-2 combines with J gene TRBJ1-5, with D perhaps TRBD1 (6 bases). V was shortened by 5 bases and J by 0 bases, with 11 bases between the two germline ends. The CDR3 has 15 amino acids. Germline V CDR1 and CDR2: SGHTA, FQGNSA. The CDR3 DNA is TGTGCCAGCAGCCGGGACATACGTAGCAATCAGCCCCAGCATTTT. Residues: CASSRDIRSNQPQHF.

The chain recombines TRBV7-9 with TRBJ2-1; maybe TRBD1 (6 bases). V was shortened by 1 base and J by 15 bases, with 16 bases between the two germline ends. This CDR3 has 13 residues. The germline V gene encodes CDR1 SEHNR and CDR2 FQNEAQ (reference sequence). The CDR3 here is CASSLDPGMGAFF. CDR3 in DNA: TGTGCCAGCAGCTTAGACCCAGGGATGGGGGCGTTCTTC.

This chain uses TRBV5-4 with TRBJ1-2; D unresolved. There are 13 residues in the CDR3. Germline values: CDR1 SGHNT, CDR2 YYREEE (reference sequence). The V end was cut by 4 bases, the J end by 8 bases, with 15 bases between. This chain's CDR3 is CASSHPRGGGYTF. The CDR3 DNA follows: TGTGCCAGCAGCCACCCGCGGGGAGGCGGCTACACCTTC.

The chain employs TRBV15 and TRBJ1-2; D remains unclear. The germline V gene has CDR1 LNHNV and CDR2 YYDKDF (reference sequence). CDR3 length: 15 residues. The germline V and J ends were trimmed by 0 bases and 4 bases, with 12 bases remaining between them. CDR3 sequence: CATSRDYVTIYGYTF. CDR3 nucleotide sequence: TGTGCCACCAGCAGAGATTATGTGACAATCTATGGCTACACCTTC.

The chain links TRBV5-5 to TRBJ1-1; D may be TRBD1 (6 bases). CDR1 SGHKS and CDR2 YYEKEE come from the germline V gene (reference sequence). V was clipped by 5 bases and J by 1 base, with 18 bases between them. This CDR3 has 16 residues. CDR3 region: CASSYRDPSENTEAFF. The CDR3 bases are TGTGCCAGCAGTTACAGGGACCCCTCAGAGAACACTGAAGCTTTCTTT.